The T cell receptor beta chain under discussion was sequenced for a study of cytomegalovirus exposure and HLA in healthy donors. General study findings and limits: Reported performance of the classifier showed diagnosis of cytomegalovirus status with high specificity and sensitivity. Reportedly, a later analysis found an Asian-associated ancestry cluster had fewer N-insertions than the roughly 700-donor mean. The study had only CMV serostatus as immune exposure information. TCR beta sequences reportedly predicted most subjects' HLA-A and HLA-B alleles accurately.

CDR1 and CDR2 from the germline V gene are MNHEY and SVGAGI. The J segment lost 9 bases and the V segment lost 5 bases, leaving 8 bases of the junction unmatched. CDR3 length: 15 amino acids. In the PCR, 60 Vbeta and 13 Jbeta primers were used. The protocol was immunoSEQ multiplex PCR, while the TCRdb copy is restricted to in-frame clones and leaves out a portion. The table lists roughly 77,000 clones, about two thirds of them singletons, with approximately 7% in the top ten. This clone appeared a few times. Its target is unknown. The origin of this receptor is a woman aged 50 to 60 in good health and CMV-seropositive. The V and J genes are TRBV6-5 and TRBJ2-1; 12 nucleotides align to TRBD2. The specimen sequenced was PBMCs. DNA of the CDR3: TGTGCCAGCAGTCACAGACTAGCGGGGGAGGGTGAGCAGTTCTTC. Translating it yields CASSHRLAGEGEQFF.